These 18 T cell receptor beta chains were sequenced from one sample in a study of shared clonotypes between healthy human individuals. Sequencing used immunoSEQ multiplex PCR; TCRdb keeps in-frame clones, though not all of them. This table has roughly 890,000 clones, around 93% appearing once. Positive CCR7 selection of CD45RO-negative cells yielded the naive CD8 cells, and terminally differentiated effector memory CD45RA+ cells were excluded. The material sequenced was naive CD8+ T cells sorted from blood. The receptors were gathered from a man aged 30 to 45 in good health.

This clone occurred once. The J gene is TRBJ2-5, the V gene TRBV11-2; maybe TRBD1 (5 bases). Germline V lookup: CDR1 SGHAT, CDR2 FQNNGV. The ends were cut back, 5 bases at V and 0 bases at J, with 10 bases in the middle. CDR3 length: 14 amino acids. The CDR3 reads CASSTQANQETQYF. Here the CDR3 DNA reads TGTGCCAGCAGCACACAGGCAAACCAAGAGACCCAGTACTTC.

DNA of the CDR3: TGTGCCACGAGGGCTAGCGGGACTAGCACAGATACGCAGTATTTT. Translated: CATRASGTSTDTQYF. The V call is TRBV7-9, the J call TRBJ2-3; 9 bases are a match to TRBD2. Trimming at V came to 10 bases and at J to 0 bases, leaving 8 bases not matched to a gene. The germline gives CDR1 SEHNR, CDR2 FQNEAQ (reference sequence). This CDR3 comprises 15 residues. The full variable domain, with the rest looked up from reference TRBV7-9 and TRBJ2-3, is DTGVSQNPRHKITKRGQNVTFRCDPISEHNRLYWYRQTLGQGPEFLTYFQNEAQLEKSRLLSDRFSAERPKGSFSTLEIQRTEQGDSAMYLCATRASGTSTDTQYFGPGTRLTVL.

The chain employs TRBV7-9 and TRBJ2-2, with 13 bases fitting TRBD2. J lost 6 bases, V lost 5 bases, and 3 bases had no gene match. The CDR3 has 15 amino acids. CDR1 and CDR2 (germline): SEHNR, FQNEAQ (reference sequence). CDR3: CASSHTSGRAGELFF. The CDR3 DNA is TGTGCCAGCAGCCATACTAGCGGGAGGGCCGGGGAGCTGTTTTTT.

The CDR3 region is CASSPERSNQPQHF. The CDR3 DNA reads TGTGCCAGCAGCCCAGAAAGGAGCAATCAGCCCCAGCATTTT. V and J are TRBV9 and TRBJ1-5; D is unclear. Trimming left V 4 bases short and J 1 base short, with 9 bases between. The length of the CDR3 is 14 residues. Germline V gene sequence: CDR1 SGDLS, CDR2 YYNGEE. The full variable domain, rest sourced from reference TRBV9 and TRBJ1-5, is DSGVTQTPKHLITATGQRVTLRCSPRSGDLSVYWYQQSLDQGLQFLIQYYNGEERAKGNILERFSAQQFPDLHSELNLSSLELGDSALYFCASSPERSNQPQHFGDGTRLSIL.

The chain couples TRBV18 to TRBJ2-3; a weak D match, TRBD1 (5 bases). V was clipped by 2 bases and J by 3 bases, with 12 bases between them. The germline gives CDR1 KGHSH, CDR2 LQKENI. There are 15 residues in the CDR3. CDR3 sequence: CASSPDRLKTDTQYF. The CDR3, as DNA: TGTGCCAGCTCACCAGACAGACTCAAAACAGATACGCAGTATTTT.

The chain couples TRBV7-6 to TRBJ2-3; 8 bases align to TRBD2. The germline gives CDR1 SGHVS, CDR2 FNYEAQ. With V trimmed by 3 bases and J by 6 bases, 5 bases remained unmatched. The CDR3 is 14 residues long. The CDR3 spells CASSLGGRRDTQYF. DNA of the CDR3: TGTGCCAGCAGCTTGGGCGGGAGGAGGGATACGCAGTATTTT. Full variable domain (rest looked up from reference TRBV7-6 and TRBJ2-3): GAGVSQSPRYKVTKRGQDVALRCDPISGHVSLYWYRQALGQGPEFLTYFNYEAQQDKSGLPNDRFSAERPEGSISTLTIQRTEQRDSAMYRCASSLGGRRDTQYFGPGTRLTVL.

CDR3 bases: TGCATCTACGGGGACTCTCAAGAGACCCAGTACTTC. Its translation is CIYGDSQETQYF. The V call is TRBV29-1, the J call TRBJ2-5, with TRBD2 as a possible D gene (6 bases). The CDR3 covers 12 residues. Germline CDR1 and CDR2: SQVTM and ANQGSEA.

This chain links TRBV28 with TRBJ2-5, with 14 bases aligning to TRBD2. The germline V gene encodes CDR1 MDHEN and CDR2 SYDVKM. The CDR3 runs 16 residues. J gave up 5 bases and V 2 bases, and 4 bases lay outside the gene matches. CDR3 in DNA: TGTGCCAGCAGTTTACCGGGACTAGCGGGAGAGGAGACCCAGTACTTC. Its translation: CASSLPGLAGEETQYF.

CDR3 region: CASSAGTGVDNEQFF. The CDR3 nucleotides are TGCGCCAGCAGCGCCGGGACAGGGGTCGACAATGAGCAGTTCTTC. The V call is TRBV4-3, the J call TRBJ2-1, with 10 nucleotides matching TRBD1. The germline gives CDR1 LGHNA, CDR2 YSLEER. The V gene end was trimmed by 5 bases and the J gene end by 5 bases; junction bases not matched to a gene: 6. The CDR3 consists of 15 residues.

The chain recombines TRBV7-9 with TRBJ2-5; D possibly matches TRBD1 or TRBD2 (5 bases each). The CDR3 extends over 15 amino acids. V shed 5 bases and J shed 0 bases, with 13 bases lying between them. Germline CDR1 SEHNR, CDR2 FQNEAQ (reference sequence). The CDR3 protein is CASSHRDQYQETQYF. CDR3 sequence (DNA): TGTGCCAGCAGCCACCGGGACCAGTACCAAGAGACCCAGTACTTC.

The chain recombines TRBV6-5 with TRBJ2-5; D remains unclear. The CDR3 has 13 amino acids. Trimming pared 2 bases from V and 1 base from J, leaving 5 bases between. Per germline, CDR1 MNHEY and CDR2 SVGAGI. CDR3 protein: CASSYVSQETQYF. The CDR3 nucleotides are TGTGCCAGCAGTTACGTCAGCCAAGAGACCCAGTACTTC.

Written as DNA, the CDR3 is TGCGCCAGCAGCCAAGCAATAGAAAGACTAACTAACAATGAGCAGTTCTTC. It is translated as CASSQAIERLTNNEQFF. The chain recombines TRBV4-3 with TRBJ2-1; D may be TRBD2 (5 bases). This CDR3 contains 17 residues. Germline V lookup: CDR1 LGHNA, CDR2 YSLEER. V was clipped by 1 base and J by 5 bases, with 18 bases between them.

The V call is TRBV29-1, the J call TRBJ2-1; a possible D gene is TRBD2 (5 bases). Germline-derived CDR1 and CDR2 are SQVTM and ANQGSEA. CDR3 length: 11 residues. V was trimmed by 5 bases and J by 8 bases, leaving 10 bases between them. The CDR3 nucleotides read TGCAGCGTTAGAGAGGGATATGAGCAGTTCTTC. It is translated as CSVREGYEQFF.

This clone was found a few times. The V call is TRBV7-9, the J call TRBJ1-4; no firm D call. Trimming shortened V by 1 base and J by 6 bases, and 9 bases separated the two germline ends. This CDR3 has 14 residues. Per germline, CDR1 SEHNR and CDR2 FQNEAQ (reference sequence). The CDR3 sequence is CASSLVDGYEKLFF. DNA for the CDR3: TGTGCCAGCAGCTTAGTGGACGGATATGAAAAACTGTTTTTT.

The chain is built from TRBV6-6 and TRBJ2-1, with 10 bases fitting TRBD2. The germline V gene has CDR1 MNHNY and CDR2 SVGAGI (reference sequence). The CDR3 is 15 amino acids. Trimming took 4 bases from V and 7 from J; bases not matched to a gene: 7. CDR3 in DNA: TGTGCCAGCAGTTGGACTAGCGGAACGGGGAATGAGCAGTTCTTC. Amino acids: CASSWTSGTGNEQFF.

The CDR3 bases are TGTGCCAGCAGCTTAGCTGGTCTCCCTAGCGGGAGCACAGATACGCAGTATTTT. Translation gives CASSLAGLPSGSTDTQYF. The chain is built from TRBV7-6 and TRBJ2-3, with 8 bases lining up with TRBD2. Losses at the gene ends were 0 bases for V and 0 bases for J; bases not matched to a gene: 8. The length of the CDR3 is 18 residues. Germline lookup yields CDR1 SGHVS and CDR2 FNYEAQ.

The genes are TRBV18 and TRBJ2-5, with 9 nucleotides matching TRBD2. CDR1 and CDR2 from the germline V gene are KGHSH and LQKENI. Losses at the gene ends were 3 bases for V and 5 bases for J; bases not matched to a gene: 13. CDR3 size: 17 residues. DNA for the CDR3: TGTGCCAGCTCACCGGGGGGGACTAGCTACATCGAGGAGACCCAGTACTTC. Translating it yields CASSPGGTSYIEETQYF.

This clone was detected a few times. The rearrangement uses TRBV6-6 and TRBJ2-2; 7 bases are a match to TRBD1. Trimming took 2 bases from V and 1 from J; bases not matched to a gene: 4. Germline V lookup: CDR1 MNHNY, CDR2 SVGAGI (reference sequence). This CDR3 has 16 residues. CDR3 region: CASSYTAGGNTGELFF. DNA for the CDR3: TGTGCCAGCAGTTACACGGCAGGGGGGAACACCGGGGAGCTGTTTTTT.